This TCR beta chain was found in a study of shared clonotypes between healthy human individuals (TCRdb year 2020). At the level of the whole study: A couple of women and a few men aged 18 to 49 years were included in the cohort. Blood TCR repertoires of several healthy adults were deeply sequenced to estimate repertoire size and the extent of clonotype sharing between individuals. For each donor, CD4 naive and CD4 memory were each run on three plates, CD8 naive on two plates, and CD8 memory on one plate. Leukapheresis yielded between about 0.94 and 8.9 billion PBMCs per donor. To increase sequencing depth and limit assay-specific biases, different laboratories used diverse techniques to prepare libraries and sequence TCR repertoires.

For the CD8 naive samples, CD45RO-negative cells were positively selected for CCR7, yielding a CD45RA+CCR7+ population from which TemRA cells were excluded. Donors were healthy HIV-negative adults with no recently reported acute infections or vaccinations. Only Caucasian adults living in Nashville, Tennessee, USA were represented among the donors. Blood was collected by leukapheresis, and PBMCs were isolated by Ficoll-Histopaque density gradient centrifugation and then cryopreserved in liquid nitrogen vapor phase. Analytical flow cytometry was used to check the purity and quantity of every magnetically sorted T cell population. Genomic DNA was isolated from each sorted fraction and quantified by UV absorbance on a Nanodrop 2000c. As regards this clone: There is no known antigen for this receptor. Per-base qualities were not stored, and no clone one base away is much larger.

Here is what the overall study found, with its caveats: Sampling was restricted to blood, and TCR repertoires in tissue are likely to differ from TCR repertoires in blood. Pairwise subsampling indicated that sequencing depth was expected to affect the degree of clonotype sharing among donors. Higher generation probabilities were observed for clonotypes shared by all four sorted-subset donors than for non-shared clonotypes. Sharing across a few donors was observed for roughly 5.4% of naive CD4, under 4% of naive CD8, 2% to 2.5% of memory CD4, and roughly 0.43% of memory CD8 clonotypes. Naive subsets generally had larger estimated clonotype richness than memory subsets did. The genetic and exposure-history diversity represented was limited by the small number of donors. Rarefaction of sorted-subset datasets indicated incomplete sequencing despite the large sequencing depth.

Using the deep immunoSEQ assay, TCR CDR3 regions were amplified from genomic DNA by multiplex PCR. Extracted genomic DNA from each cell subset was distributed evenly across all wells of several immunoSEQ 96-well plates, and each plate was treated as a replicate. For sorted subsets, around 200 ng genomic DNA, equal to 30,000 or so T cell genomes, was loaded into each replicate PCR. The purified libraries were quantified using a Qubit 3.0 fluorometer, sized with a Bioanalyzer 2100, and then quantified again using the KAPA Library Quantification kit. Every immunoSEQ 96-well plate was sequenced on a separate single-read 150-cycle Illumina NextSeq 550 flow cell. As for how the authors treated the data: Because the immunoSEQ output held only junctional sequences and lacked quality scores, the filtering could not match the filtering applied to full-length reads. To assign V/J genes and CDR3, sequences were annotated using PyIR, a Python wrapper for IgBLAST v1.9, with IMGT germline references. Any read was removed if the V/J assignment was weak (E-value above 1e-6), the CDR3 was missing, or the read contained stop codons, out-of-frame junctions, or ambiguous translated residues. V3J clonotypes were defined as sequences sharing the same inferred V gene, J gene, and CDR3 amino acid sequence. Percentage overlap between repertoires was computed as shared unique clonotypes divided by the size of the smaller repertoire. Richness of each repertoire was evaluated using RTK rarefaction, the Chao1 estimator, and Recon v2.1 estimates of unobserved clonotypes. For all TCRbeta clonotypes obtained by the gDNA method from a few donors, generation probabilities were computed with OLGA. TCRdb provides this immuneACCESS table in a form limited to in-frame rearrangements. Some clones are lacking; in checked studies, under half of them reflect an unresolved V gene, and why the rest are absent is not known. V and J calls and clone size are given by that table; D and trimming were obtained from the DNA. Present in this sample are 450,000 to 700,000 clones, around 95% of which were seen just once. The ten largest account for 0.085% to 0.11% of the sample.

This clonotype was obtained from a woman in her 30s in good health. The sequenced sample consisted of naive CD8+ T cells sorted from blood. Read against the paper, the sample's cell subset or site label means: CD45RA+CCR7+.

CDR3 region: CASSIDPGQALHF. The nucleotide sequence reads TGTGCCAGTAGTATAGATCCAGGCCAGGCCCTCCACTTT. In this chain, TRBV19 is recombined with TRBJ1-6, with no reliable assignment of the D segment. The V end loses 0 bases and the J end loses 14 bases, and a stretch of 11 bases separates them. Taken from the germline V gene (reference sequence), the CDR1 and CDR2 loops are LNHDA and SQIVND. The cysteine opens and the phenylalanine closes a CDR3 of 13 amino acids. The DNA shown is the 39-base CDR3, in frame from base 1.